This T cell receptor beta chain was observed in a study of response to subunit inactivated influenza vaccine. TCRdb processed the RT-PCR reads anew with MiXCR; each CDR3 protein has one entry. The sample yields hundreds of thousands of distinct CDR3 sequences, 25% seen once. Notes on the study in general: There was a suggestion from the authors that each seasonal influenza vaccination recruits few new T cells.

Germline CDR1 and CDR2: WNHNN and SYGVQD (reference sequence). Germline trimming cut 8 bases from V and 1 base from J; bases unmatched to any gene: 9. The CDR3 is 15 amino acids. For this clonotype: Antigen specificity is unknown.

The TCR was taken from a man in his forties or fifties who received an inactivated influenza vaccine. The sequencing here drew on CD4+ T cells sorted from PBMCs, taken more than 4 days after vaccination. The rearrangement joins TRBV10-1 to TRBJ2-3, with 7 nucleotides matching TRBD1. DNA of the CDR3: TGCGCCAGCGGCCGGGGACAGAGACGCACAGATACGCAGTATTTT. This translates into CASGRGQRRTDTQYF.